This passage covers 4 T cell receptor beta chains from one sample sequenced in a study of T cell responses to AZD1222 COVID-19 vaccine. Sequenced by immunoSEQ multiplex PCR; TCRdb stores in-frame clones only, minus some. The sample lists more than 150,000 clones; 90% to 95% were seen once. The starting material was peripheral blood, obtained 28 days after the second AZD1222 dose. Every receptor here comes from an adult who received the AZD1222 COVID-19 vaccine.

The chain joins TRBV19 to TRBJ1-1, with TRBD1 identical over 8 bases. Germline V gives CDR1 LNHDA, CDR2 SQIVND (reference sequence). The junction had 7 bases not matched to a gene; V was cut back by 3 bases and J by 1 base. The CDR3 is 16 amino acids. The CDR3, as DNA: TGTGCCAGTAGTATGGACAGGGTAAGGGGGAACACTGAAGCTTTCTTT. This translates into CASSMDRVRGNTEAFF.

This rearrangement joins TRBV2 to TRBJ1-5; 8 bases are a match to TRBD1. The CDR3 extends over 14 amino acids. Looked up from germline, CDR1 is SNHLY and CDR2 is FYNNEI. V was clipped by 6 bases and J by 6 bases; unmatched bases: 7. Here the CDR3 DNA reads TGTGCCAGCAGCTGGACAGGGTGGGGTCAGCCCCAGCATTTT. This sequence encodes CASSWTGWGQPQHF.

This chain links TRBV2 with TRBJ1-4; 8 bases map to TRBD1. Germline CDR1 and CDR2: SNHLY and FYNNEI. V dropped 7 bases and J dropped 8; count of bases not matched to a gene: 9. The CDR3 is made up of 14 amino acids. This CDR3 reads CASNLQGGREKLFF. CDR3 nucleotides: TGTGCCAGCAACCTACAGGGGGGGAGAGAAAAACTGTTTTTT.

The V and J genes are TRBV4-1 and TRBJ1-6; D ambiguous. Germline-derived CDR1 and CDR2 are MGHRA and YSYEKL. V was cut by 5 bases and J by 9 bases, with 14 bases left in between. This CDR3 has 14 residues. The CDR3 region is CASSVGDISSPLHF. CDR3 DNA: TGCGCCAGCAGCGTGGGTGACATTAGTTCACCCCTCCACTTT.